This is a list of T cell receptor beta chains from one sample in a study of cytomegalovirus exposure and HLA in healthy donors. Libraries were prepared by immunoSEQ multiplex PCR; TCRdb keeps only in-frame clonotypes and omits some of them. The table includes about 160,000 clones, approximately 72% detected once. Sequencing was done on a sample of PBMCs. Receptors were obtained from a middle-aged man in good health and CMV-seropositive. The CDR3 runs from the conserved cysteine through the conserved F or W. The D gene is left open where the match is weak. The size of a clone is reported for some rows only, either as once, few or many, or as a class for expanded clones.

cdr3_aa | cdr3_nt | d_call | j_call | v_call | clone_size
CASSSAGTGTGEQYF | TGTGCCAGCAGCTCGGCCGGGACAGGGACGGGAGAGCAGTACTTC | TRBD1 | TRBJ2-7 | TRBV7-9 | .
CATAGTGVNTEAFF | TGTGCCACCGCCGGGACAGGGGTTAACACTGAAGCTTTCTTT | TRBD1 | TRBJ1-1 | TRBV25-1 | .
CASSLGGLESPLHF | TGTGCCAGCAGTTTAGGGGGACTGGAGTCACCCCTCCACTTT | . | TRBJ1-6 | TRBV27 | .
CASSLRGERFDSPLHF | TGTGCCAGCAGCTTACGCGGGGAGAGATTTGATTCACCCCTCCACTTT | . | TRBJ1-6 | TRBV5-4 | .
CASSPSGGVNEQFF | TGCGCCAGCAGCCCTAGCGGGGGGGTGAATGAGCAGTTCTTC | TRBD2 | TRBJ2-1 | TRBV5-1 | .
CASTLAGGTYNEQFF | TGCGCCAGCACCCTAGCGGGGGGAACTTACAATGAGCAGTTCTTC | TRBD2 | TRBJ2-1 | TRBV10-2 | .
CASSPAGQAGEQYF | TGCGCCAGCAGCCCAGCAGGGCAAGCGGGGGAGCAGTACTTC | TRBD2 | TRBJ2-5 | TRBV5-1 | .
CAWTLSYEQYF | TGTGCCTGGACCCTCTCCTACGAGCAGTACTTC | . | TRBJ2-7 | TRBV30 | .
CASSVGLEDYSGNTIYF | TGTGCCAGCAGCGTAGGCCTCGAGGACTACTCTGGAAACACCATATATTTT | . | TRBJ1-3 | TRBV9 | .
CASSRTSGGREQYF | TGTGCCAGCAGTCGGACTAGCGGGGGCCGCGAGCAGTACTTC | TRBD2 | TRBJ2-7 | TRBV27 | once
CASSFGETQYF | TGTGCCAGCAGCTTCGGGGAGACCCAGTACTTC | . | TRBJ2-5 | TRBV5-6 | few
CASSTGLADTRYF | TGTGCCAGTAGTACGGGACTAGCGGATACCCGCTACTTC | TRBD2 | TRBJ2-7 | TRBV19 | .
CAWRGGEETQYF | TGTGCCTGGAGGGGAGGGGAAGAGACCCAGTACTTC | TRBD2 | TRBJ2-5 | TRBV30 | .
CASSLFGGSFGELFF | TGTGCCAGCAGCTTGTTCGGGGGGTCGTTCGGGGAGCTGTTTTTT | TRBD2 | TRBJ2-2 | TRBV5-8 | .
CASPQGQSQYF | TGTGCCAGCCCCCAGGGGCAGTCCCAGTACTTC | . | TRBJ2-5 | TRBV6-1 | once